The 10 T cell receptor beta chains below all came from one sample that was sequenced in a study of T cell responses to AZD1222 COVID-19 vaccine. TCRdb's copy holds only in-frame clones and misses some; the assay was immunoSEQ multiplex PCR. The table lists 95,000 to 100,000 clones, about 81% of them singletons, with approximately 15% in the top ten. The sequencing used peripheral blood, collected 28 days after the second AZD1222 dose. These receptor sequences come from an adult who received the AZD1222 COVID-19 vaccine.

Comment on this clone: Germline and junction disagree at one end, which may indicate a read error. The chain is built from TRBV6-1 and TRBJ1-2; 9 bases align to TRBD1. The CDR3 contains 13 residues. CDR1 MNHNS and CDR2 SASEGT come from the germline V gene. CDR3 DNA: TGTGCCAGCAGGGAAGGGACAGGGCTTGGCTACACCTTC. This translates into CASREGTGLGYTF.

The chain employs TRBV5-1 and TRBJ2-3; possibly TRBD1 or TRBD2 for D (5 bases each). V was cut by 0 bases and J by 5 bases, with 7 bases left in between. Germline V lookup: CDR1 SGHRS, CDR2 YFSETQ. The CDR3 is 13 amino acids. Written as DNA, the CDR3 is TGCGCCAGCAGCTTGGCGGGGCGAGATACGCAGTATTTT. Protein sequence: CASSLAGRDTQYF.

The CDR3 sequence: CSPSGARSYNEQFF. CDR3 bases: TGCAGTCCCAGTGGGGCTAGGTCTTACAATGAGCAGTTCTTC. The chain is built from TRBV20-1 and TRBJ2-1; a weak D match, TRBD1 (5 bases). The germline V gene encodes CDR1 DFQATT and CDR2 SNEGSKA (reference sequence). The V end lost 8 bases, the J end lost 4 bases, and 18 bases lay between the germline ends. The CDR3 runs to 14 residues.

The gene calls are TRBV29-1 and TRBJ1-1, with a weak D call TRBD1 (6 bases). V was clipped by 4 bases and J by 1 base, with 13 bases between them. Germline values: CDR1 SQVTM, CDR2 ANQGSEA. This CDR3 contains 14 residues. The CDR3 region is CSVGKGQSNTEAFF. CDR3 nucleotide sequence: TGCAGCGTTGGAAAAGGACAGTCGAACACTGAAGCTTTCTTT.

The CDR3 loop reads CASSLSMVQGGDYGYTF. CDR3 coding DNA: TGTGCCAGCAGCTTATCTATGGTACAGGGAGGGGACTATGGCTACACCTTC. The chain uses TRBV7-2 and TRBJ1-2, with a possible D match to TRBD1 (6 bases). With 2 bases removed from V and 3 bases from J, the gap between germline ends came to 19 bases. This CDR3 spans 17 amino acids. Germline CDR1 is SGHTA and CDR2 is FQGNSA.

CDR3 residues: CASSYVEGMGYGYTF. DNA for the CDR3: TGTGCCAGCAGTTACGTGGAGGGGATGGGGTATGGCTACACCTTC. The rearrangement joins TRBV6-5 to TRBJ1-2, with TRBD1 as a possible D gene (5 bases). V lost 2 bases, J lost 5 bases, and 15 bases lay in between. The germline gives CDR1 MNHEY, CDR2 SVGAGI. The CDR3 has 15 amino acids.

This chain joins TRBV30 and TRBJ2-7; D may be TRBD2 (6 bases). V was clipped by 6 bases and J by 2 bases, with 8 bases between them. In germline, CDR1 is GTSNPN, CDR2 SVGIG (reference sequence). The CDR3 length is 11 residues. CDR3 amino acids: CACRLAYEQYF. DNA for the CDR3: TGTGCCTGCAGACTAGCCTACGAGCAGTACTTC.

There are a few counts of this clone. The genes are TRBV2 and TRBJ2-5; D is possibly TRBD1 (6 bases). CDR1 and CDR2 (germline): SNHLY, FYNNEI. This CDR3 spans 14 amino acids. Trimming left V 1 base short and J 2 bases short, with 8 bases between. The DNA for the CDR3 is TGTGCCAGCAGTGAAGGAGGGGGACAAGAGACCCAGTACTTC. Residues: CASSEGGGQETQYF.

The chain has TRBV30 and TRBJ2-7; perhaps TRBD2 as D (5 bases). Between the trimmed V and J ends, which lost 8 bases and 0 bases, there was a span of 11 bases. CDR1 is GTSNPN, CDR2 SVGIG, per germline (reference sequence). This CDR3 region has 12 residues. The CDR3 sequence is CAGGNSSYEQYF. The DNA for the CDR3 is TGTGCCGGAGGCAACAGCTCCTACGAGCAGTACTTC.

The CDR3 sequence: CASSLDGAPSYEQYF. The DNA for the CDR3 is TGTGCCAGCAGCTTAGACGGGGCCCCTAGCTACGAGCAGTACTTC. The chain combines TRBV7-9 with TRBJ2-7; D may correspond to TRBD1 or TRBD2 (5 bases each). Trimming removed 1 base from V and 3 bases from J, with 13 bases in between. Germline V gives CDR1 SEHNR, CDR2 FQNEAQ (reference sequence). This CDR3 is 15 amino acids long. The whole variable domain, remainder taken from reference TRBV7-9 and TRBJ2-7, is DTGVSQNPRHKITKRGQNVTFRCDPISEHNRLYWYRQTLGQGPEFLTYFQNEAQLEKSRLLSDRFSAERPKGSFSTLEIQRTEQGDSAMYLCASSLDGAPSYEQYFGPGTRLTVT.